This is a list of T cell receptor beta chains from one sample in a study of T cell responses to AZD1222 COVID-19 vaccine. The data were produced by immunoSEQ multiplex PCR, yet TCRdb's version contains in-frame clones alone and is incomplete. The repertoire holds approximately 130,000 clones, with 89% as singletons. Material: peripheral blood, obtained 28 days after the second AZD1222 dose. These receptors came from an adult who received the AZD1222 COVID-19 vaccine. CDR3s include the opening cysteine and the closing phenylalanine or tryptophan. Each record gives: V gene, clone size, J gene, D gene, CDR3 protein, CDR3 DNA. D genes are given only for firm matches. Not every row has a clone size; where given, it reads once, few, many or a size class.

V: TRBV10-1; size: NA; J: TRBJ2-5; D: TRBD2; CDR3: CASSPGRSSALAGVETQYF; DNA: TGCGCCAGCAGTCCTGGGAGGTCGAGTGCCCTAGCGGGGGTGGAGACCCAGTACTTC
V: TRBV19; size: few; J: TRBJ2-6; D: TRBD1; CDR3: CASSILRGQDSGANVLTF; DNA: TGTGCCAGTAGTATCCTCCGGGGACAGGACTCTGGGGCCAACGTCCTGACTTTC
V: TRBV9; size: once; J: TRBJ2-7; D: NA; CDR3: CASSVTPSSYEQYF; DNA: TGTGCCAGCAGCGTAACACCGAGCTCCTACGAGCAGTACTTC
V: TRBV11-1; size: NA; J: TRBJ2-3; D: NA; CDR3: CASSPWGKGTDTQYF; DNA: TGTGCCAGCAGCCCTTGGGGCAAGGGCACAGATACGCAGTATTTT
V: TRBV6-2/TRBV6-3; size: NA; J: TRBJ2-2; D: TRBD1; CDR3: CASSYSPGQGPNGELFF; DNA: TGTGCCAGCAGTTACTCACCGGGACAGGGCCCCAACGGGGAGCTGTTTTTT
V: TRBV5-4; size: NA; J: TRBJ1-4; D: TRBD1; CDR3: CASSLRTGINEKLFF; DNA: TGTGCCAGCAGCTTACGGACAGGCATTAATGAAAAACTGTTTTTT
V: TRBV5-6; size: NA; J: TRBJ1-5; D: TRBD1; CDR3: CASSLGQGGQPQHF; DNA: TGTGCCAGCAGCTTGGGACAGGGAGGGCAGCCCCAGCATTTT
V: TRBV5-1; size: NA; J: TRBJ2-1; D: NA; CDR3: CASRKINEQFF; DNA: TGCGCCAGCAGAAAGATCAATGAGCAGTTCTTC
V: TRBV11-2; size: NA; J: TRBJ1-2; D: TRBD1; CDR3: CASSLDGGTGPYGYTF; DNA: TGTGCCAGCAGCTTAGATGGGGGGACAGGGCCCTATGGCTACACCTTC
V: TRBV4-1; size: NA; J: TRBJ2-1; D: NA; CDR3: CASSQLAARIYNEQFF; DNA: TGCGCCAGCAGCCAATTAGCGGCCCGGATCTACAATGAGCAGTTCTTC
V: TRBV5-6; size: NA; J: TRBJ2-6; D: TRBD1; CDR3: CASSLGTGSSRPGANVLTF; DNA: TGTGCCAGCAGCCTCGGGACAGGGTCGTCCCGGCCCGGGGCCAACGTCCTGACTTTC
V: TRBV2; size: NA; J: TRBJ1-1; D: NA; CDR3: CAAARESDTEAFF; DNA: TGTGCCGCCGCCAGGGAATCGGACACTGAAGCTTTCTTT
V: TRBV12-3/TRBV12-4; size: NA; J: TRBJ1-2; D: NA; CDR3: CASSYSGYGYTF; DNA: TGTGCCAGCAGTTACAGCGGCTATGGCTACACCTTC
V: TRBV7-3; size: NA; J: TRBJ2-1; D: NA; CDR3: CASSLRGSYNEQFF; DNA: TGTGCCAGCAGCTTAAGGGGGTCTTACAATGAGCAGTTCTTC
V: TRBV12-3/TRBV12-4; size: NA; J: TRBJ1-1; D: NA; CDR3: CASRLAGGTEAFF; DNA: TGTGCCAGTCGGCTTGCGGGGGGCACTGAAGCTTTCTTT
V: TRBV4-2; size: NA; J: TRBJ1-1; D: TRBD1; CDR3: CASSQEEDRVGEAFF; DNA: TGTGCCAGCAGCCAAGAGGAAGACAGGGTGGGTGAAGCTTTCTTT
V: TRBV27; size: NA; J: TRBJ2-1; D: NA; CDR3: CASSLLAHNEQFF; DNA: TGTGCCAGCAGTTTACTAGCACACAATGAGCAGTTCTTC
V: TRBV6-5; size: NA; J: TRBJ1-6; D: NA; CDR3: CASSQGGSGSPLHF; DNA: TGTGCCAGCAGCCAAGGGGGATCGGGTTCACCCCTCCACTTT
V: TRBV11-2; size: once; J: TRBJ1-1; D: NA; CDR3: CASSLWRGAPAEAFF; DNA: TGTGCCAGCAGCTTATGGAGGGGCGCCCCGGCTGAAGCTTTCTTT
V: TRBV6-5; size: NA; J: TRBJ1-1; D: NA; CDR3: CASSSRGTEAFF; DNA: TGTGCCAGCAGTTCGAGGGGGACTGAAGCTTTCTTT
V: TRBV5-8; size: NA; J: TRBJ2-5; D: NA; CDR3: CASSLVADRKRLTQYF; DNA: TGTGCCAGCAGCTTGGTAGCTGACCGCAAGCGGTTGACCCAGTACTTC
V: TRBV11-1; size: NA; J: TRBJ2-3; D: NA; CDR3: CASSSRTDTQYF; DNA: TGTGCCAGCAGCTCCCGCACAGATACGCAGTATTTT
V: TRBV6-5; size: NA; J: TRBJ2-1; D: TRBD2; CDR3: CASKAGGIAEQFF; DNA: TGTGCCAGCAAAGCGGGGGGGATCGCTGAGCAGTTCTTC
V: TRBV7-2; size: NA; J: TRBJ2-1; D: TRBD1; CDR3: CASSPRGQVYNEQFF; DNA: TGTGCCAGCAGCCCCAGGGGACAGGTCTACAATGAGCAGTTCTTC
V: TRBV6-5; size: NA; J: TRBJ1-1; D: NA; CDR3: CASSYFEGLRNTEAFF; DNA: TGTGCCAGCAGTTACTTCGAGGGGTTAAGGAACACTGAAGCTTTCTTT
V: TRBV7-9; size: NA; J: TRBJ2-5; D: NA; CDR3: CASSLKLQETQYF; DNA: TGTGCCAGCAGCTTAAAACTTCAAGAGACCCAGTACTTC
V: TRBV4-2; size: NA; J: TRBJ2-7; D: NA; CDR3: CASSQFVGGGEQYF; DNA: TGTGCCAGCAGCCAGTTTGTCGGGGGAGGCGAGCAGTACTTC
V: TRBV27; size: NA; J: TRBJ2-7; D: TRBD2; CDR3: CASSPRLASYYEQYF; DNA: TGTGCCAGCAGTCCCAGACTAGCCTCGTACTACGAGCAGTACTTC
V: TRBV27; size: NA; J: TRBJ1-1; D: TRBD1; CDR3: CASSRDSYTEAFF; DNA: TGTGCCAGCAGTCGGGACAGTTACACTGAAGCTTTCTTT
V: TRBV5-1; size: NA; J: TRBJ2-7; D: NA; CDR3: CASSTLGQPPYEQYF; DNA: TGCGCCAGCAGCACCCTAGGTCAACCACCCTACGAGCAGTACTTC
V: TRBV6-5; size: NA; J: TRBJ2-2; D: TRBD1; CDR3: CASRDRGASRELFF; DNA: TGTGCCAGCCGGGACAGGGGCGCGAGCAGGGAGCTGTTTTTT
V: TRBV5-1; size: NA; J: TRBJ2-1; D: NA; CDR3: CASEGLGGNEQFF; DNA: TGCGCCAGCGAAGGCCTAGGAGGCAATGAGCAGTTCTTC
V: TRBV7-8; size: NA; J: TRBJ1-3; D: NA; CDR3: CASSLVGGLGNTIYF; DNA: TGTGCCAGCAGCTTAGTGGGGGGGCTGGGAAACACCATATATTTT
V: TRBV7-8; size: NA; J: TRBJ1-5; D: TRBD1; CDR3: CASSLQGGNQPQHF; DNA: TGTGCCAGCAGCTTACAGGGGGGCAATCAGCCCCAGCATTTT
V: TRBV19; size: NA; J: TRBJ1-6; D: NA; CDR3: CASRLMSSYNSPLHF; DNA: TGTGCCAGTAGACTTATGAGCTCCTATAATTCACCCCTCCACTTT
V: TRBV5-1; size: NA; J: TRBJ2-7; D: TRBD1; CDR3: CASSSTGAAYEQYF; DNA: TGCGCCAGCAGCTCGACAGGGGCGGCCTACGAGCAGTACTTC
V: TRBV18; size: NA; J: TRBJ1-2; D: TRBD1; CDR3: CASSRDRGRYGYTF; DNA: TGTGCCAGCTCACGGGACAGGGGAAGATATGGCTACACCTTC
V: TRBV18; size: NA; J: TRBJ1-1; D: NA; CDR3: CASSPATTEAFF; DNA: TGTGCCAGCTCACCGGCGACAACTGAAGCTTTCTTT
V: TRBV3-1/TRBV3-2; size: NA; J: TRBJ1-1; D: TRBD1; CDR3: CASSQADRGAFF; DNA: TGTGCCAGCAGCCAAGCGGACAGGGGAGCTTTCTTT
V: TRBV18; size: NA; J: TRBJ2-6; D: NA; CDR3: CASSSGVPGVGANVLTF; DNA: TGTGCCAGCTCTTCGGGGGTTCCGGGAGTTGGGGCCAACGTCCTGACTTTC
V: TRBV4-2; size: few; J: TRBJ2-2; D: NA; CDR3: CASSQLLGVNTGELFF; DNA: TGTGCCAGCAGCCAACTACTGGGGGTCAACACCGGGGAGCTGTTTTTT
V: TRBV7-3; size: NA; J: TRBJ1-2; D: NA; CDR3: CASSPRGSGGYTF; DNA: TGTGCCAGCAGCCCCCGGGGCTCGGGAGGCTACACCTTC
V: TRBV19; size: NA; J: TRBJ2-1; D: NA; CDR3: CATSSAYNEQFF; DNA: TGTGCCACCTCTAGTGCGTACAATGAGCAGTTCTTC
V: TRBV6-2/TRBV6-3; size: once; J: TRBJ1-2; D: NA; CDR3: CASSYLASYGYTF; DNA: TGTGCCAGCAGTTACTTGGCCAGCTATGGCTACACCTTC
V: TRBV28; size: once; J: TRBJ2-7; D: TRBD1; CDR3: CASSILGTGSYEQYF; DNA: TGTGCCAGCAGTATATTGGGGACAGGTTCCTACGAGCAGTACTTC